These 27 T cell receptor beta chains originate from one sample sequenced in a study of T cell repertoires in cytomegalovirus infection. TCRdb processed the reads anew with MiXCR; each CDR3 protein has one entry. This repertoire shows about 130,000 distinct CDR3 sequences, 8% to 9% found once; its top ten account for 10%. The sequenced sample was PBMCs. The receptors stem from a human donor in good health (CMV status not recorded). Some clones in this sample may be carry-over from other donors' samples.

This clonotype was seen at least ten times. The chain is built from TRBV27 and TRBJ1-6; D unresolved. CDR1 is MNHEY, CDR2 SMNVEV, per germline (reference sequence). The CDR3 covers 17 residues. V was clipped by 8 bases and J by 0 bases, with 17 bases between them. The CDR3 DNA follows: TGTGCCAGCCCCCCTTACGGCGGTGGCTCCTATAATTCACCCCTCCACTTT. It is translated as CASPPYGGGSYNSPLHF.

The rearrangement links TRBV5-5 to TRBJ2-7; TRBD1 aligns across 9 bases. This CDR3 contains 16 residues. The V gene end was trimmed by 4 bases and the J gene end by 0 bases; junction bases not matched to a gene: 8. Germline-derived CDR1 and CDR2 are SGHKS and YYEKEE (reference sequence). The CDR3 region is CASSNRQGGDSYEQYF. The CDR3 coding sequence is TGTGCCAGCAGCAATCGACAGGGGGGCGACTCCTACGAGCAGTACTTC.

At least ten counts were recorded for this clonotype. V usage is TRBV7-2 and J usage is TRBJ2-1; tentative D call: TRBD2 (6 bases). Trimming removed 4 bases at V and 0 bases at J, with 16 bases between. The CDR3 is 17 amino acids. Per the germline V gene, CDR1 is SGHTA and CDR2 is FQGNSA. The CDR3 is CASSSPLAALSYNEQFF. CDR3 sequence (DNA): TGTGCCAGCAGCTCCCCCTTAGCGGCACTCTCCTACAATGAGCAGTTCTTC.

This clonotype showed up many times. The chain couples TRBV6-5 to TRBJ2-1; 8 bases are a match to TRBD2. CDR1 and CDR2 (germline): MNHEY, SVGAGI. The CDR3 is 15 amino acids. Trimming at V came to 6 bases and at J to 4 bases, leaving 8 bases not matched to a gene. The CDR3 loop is CASSPRVAGYNEQFF. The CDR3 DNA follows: TGTGCCAGCAGCCCTCGGGTAGCGGGGTACAATGAGCAGTTCTTC.

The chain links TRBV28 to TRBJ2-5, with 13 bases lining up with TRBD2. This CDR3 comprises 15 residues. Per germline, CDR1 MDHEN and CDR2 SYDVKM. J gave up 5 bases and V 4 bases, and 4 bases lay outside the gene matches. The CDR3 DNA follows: TGTGCCAGCAGTTCCGGGACTAGCGGGGTGGAGACCCAGTACTTC. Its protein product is CASSSGTSGVETQYF. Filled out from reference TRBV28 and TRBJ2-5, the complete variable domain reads DVKVTQSSRYLVKRTGEKVFLECVQDMDHENMFWYRQDPGLGLRLIYFSYDVKMKEKGDIPEGYSVSREKKERFSLILESASTNQTSMYLCASSSGTSGVETQYFGPGTRLLVL.

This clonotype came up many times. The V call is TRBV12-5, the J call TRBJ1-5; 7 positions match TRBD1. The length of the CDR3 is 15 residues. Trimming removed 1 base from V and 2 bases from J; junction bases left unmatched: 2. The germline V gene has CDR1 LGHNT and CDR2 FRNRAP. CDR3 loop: CASGLADRGNQPQHF. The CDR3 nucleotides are TGTGCTAGTGGTTTGGCCGACAGGGGCAATCAGCCCCAGCATTTT.

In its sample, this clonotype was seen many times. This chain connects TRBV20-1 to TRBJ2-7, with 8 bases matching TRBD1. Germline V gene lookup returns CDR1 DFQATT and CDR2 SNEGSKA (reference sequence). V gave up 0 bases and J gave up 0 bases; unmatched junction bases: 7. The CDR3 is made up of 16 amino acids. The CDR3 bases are TGCAGTGCTAGAGACCCGGGACAGGCGAGCTCCTACGAGCAGTACTTC. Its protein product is CSARDPGQASSYEQYF.

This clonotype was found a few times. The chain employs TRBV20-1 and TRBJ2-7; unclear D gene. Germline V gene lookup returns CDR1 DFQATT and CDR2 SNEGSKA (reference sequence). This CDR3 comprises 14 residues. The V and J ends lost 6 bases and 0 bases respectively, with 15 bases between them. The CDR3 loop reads CSATSSSFSYEQYF. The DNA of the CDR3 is TGCAGTGCCACAAGCTCCTCATTCTCCTACGAGCAGTACTTC.

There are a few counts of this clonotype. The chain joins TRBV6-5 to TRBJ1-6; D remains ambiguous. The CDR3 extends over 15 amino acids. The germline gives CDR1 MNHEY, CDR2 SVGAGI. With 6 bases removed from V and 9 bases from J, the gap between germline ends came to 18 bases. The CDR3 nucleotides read TGTGCCAGCAGCCGCCCTGGGAAGGGCACTTCACCCCTCCACTTT. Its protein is CASSRPGKGTSPLHF.

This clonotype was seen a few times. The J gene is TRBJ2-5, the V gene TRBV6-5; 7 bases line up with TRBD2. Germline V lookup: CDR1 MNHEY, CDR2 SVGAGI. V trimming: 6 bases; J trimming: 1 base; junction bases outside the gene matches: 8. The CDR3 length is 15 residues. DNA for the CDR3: TGTGCCAGCAGGGAACCCGGGACTATCCAAGAGACCCAGTACTTC. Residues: CASREPGTIQETQYF.

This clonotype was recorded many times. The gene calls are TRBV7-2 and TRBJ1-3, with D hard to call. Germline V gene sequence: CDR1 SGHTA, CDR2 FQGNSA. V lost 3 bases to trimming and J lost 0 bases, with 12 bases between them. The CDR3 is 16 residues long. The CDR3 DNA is TGTGCCAGCAGCTTTGAGGGCCTTGACTCTGGAAACACCATATATTTT. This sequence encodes CASSFEGLDSGNTIYF.

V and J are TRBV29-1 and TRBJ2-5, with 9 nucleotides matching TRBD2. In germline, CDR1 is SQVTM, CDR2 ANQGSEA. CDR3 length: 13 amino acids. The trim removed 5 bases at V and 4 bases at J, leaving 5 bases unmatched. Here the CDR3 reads CSVRLAGPETQYF. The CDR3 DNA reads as TGCAGCGTTCGCCTAGCGGGGCCAGAGACCCAGTACTTC.

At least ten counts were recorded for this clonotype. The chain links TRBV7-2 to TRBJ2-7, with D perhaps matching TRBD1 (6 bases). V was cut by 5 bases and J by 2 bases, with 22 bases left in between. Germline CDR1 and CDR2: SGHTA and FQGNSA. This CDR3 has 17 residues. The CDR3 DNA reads TGTGCCAGCAGCCAACGTTTGTCTCCCGACAGGACCTACGAGCAGTACTTC. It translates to CASSQRLSPDRTYEQYF.

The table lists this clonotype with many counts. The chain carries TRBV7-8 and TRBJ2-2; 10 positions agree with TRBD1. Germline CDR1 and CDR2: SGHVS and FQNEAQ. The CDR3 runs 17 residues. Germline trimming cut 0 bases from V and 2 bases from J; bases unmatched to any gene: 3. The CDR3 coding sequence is TGTGCCAGCAGCTTAGCCGGACAGGGGGGAAACACCGGGGAGCTGTTTTTT. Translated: CASSLAGQGGNTGELFF.

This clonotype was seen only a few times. In nucleotides, the CDR3 is TGTGCCAGCAGCTCCGAACAGGGGGCTGTCGTGAATGAGCAGTTCTTC. It encodes CASSSEQGAVVNEQFF. J is TRBJ2-1 and V is TRBV7-6; 9 bases agree with TRBD1. V lost 4 bases to trimming and J lost 7 bases; unmatched junction nucleotides: 11. CDR3 length: 16 residues. Germline loops: CDR1 SGHVS, CDR2 FNYEAQ.

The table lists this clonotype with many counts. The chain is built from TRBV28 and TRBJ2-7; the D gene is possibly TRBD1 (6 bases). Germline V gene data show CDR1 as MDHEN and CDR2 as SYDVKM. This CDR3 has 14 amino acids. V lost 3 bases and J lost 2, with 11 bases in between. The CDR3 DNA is TGTGCCAGCAGTTTCAGGCGGACAGCCTACGAGCAGTACTTC. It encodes CASSFRRTAYEQYF. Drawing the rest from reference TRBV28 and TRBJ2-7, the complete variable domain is DVKVTQSSRYLVKRTGEKVFLECVQDMDHENMFWYRQDPGLGLRLIYFSYDVKMKEKGDIPEGYSVSREKKERFSLILESASTNQTSMYLCASSFRRTAYEQYFGPGTRLTVT.

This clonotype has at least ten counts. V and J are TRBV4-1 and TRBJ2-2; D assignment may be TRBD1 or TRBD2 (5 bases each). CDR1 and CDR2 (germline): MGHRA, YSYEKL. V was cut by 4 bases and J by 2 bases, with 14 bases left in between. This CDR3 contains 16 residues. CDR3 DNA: TGCGCCAGCAGCCCACGGGGCGGTTTAAACACCGGGGAGCTGTTTTTT. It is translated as CASSPRGGLNTGELFF.

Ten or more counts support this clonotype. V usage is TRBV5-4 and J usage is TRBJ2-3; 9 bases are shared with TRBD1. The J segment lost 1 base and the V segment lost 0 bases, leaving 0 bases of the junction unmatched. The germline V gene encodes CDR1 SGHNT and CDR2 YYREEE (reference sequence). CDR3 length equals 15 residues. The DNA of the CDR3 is TGTGCCAGCAGCTTGGACAGGGGGCGCACAGATACGCAGTATTTT. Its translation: CASSLDRGRTDTQYF.

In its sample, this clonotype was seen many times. CDR3 residues: CASSRLAGAIGETQYF. CDR3 in DNA: TGTGCCAGCAGCAGACTAGCGGGGGCGATTGGGGAGACCCAGTACTTC. The chain links TRBV28 to TRBJ2-5; 12 positions match TRBD2. Germline trimming cut 6 bases from V and 5 bases from J; bases unmatched to any gene: 10. The CDR3 contains 16 residues. CDR1 MDHEN and CDR2 SYDVKM come from the germline V gene.

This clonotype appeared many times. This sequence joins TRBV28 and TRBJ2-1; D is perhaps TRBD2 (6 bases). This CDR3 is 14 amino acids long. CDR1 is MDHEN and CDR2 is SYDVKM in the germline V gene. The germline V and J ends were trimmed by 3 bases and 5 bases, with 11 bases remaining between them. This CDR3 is CASSLSGPNNEQFF. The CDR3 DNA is TGTGCCAGCAGTTTGAGCGGGCCAAACAATGAGCAGTTCTTC. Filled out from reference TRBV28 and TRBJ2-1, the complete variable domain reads DVKVTQSSRYLVKRTGEKVFLECVQDMDHENMFWYRQDPGLGLRLIYFSYDVKMKEKGDIPEGYSVSREKKERFSLILESASTNQTSMYLCASSLSGPNNEQFFGPGTRLTVL.

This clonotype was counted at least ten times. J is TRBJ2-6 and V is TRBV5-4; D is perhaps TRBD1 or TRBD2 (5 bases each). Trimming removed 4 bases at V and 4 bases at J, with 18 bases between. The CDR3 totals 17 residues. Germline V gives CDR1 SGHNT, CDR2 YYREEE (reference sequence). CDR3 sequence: CASSPAGTFMGANVLTF. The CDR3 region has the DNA TGTGCCAGCAGCCCTGCAGGGACGTTTATGGGGGCCAACGTCCTGACTTTC.

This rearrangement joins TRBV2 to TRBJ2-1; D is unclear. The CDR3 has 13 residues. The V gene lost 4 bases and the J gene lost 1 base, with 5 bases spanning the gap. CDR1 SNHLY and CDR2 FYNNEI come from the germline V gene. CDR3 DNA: TGTGCCAGCAGTGTCTGGTCCTACAATGAGCAGTTCTTC. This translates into CASSVWSYNEQFF.

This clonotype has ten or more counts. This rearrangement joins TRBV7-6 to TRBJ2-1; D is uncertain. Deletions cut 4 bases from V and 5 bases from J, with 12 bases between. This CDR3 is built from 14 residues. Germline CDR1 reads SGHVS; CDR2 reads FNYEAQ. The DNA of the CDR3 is TGTGCCAGCAGCTCCGGGCTATCAAACAATGAGCAGTTCTTC. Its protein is CASSSGLSNNEQFF.

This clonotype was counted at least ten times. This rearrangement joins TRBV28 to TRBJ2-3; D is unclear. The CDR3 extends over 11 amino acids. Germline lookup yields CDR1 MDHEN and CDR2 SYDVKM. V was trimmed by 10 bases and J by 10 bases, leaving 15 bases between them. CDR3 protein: CATALSKAQYF. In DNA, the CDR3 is TGTGCCACAGCCCTCAGTAAGGCGCAGTATTTT.

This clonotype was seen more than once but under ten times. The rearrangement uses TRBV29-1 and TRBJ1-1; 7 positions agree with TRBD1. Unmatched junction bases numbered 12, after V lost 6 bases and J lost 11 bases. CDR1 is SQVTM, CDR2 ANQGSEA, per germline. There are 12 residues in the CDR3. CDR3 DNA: TGCAGCGTCAATACAGGGGCAGTGGAGGCTTTCTTT. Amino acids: CSVNTGAVEAFF. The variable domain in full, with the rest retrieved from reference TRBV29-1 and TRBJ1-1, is SAVISQKPSRDICQRGTSLTIQCQVDSQVTMMFWYRQQPGQSLTLIATANQGSEATYESGFVIDKFPISRPNLTFSTLTVSNMSPEDSSIYLCSVNTGAVEAFFGQGTRLTVV.

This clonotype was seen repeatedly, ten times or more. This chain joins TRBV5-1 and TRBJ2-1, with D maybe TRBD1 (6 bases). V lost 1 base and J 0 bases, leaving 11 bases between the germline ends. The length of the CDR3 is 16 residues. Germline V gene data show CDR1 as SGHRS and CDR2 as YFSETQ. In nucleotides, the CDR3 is TGCGCCAGCAGCTTGATAGGGGGTCGCTCCTACAATGAGCAGTTCTTC. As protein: CASSLIGGRSYNEQFF.

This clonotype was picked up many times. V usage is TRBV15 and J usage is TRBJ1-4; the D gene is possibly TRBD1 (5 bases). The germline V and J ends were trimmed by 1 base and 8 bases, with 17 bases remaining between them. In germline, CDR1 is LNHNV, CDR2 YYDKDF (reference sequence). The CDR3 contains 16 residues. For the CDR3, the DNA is TGTGCCACCAGCAGAGTCCTAGCCGGGGCAGTCGAAAAACTGTTTTTT. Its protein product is CATSRVLAGAVEKLFF.